This entry lists 8 T cell receptor beta chains sequenced from one sample in a study of neoadjuvant anti-PD-1 for oral cavity cancer. Sequenced by immunoSEQ multiplex PCR; TCRdb stores in-frame clones only, minus some. The sample has 55,000 to 75,000 clones, more than 60% seen once. This material consisted of PBMCs, taken before nivolumab (anti-PD-1) treatment. The receptors stem from a person aged 35 to 85 with oral cavity squamous cell carcinoma.

The rearrangement joins TRBV4-1 to TRBJ2-2; TRBD1 aligns across 9 bases. CDR1 and CDR2 from the germline V gene are MGHRA and YSYEKL. The V segment lost 2 bases and the J segment 1 base; nucleotides outside the gene matches: 2. This CDR3 has 16 residues. The CDR3 here is CASSQMGQGNTGELFF. The CDR3 DNA reads TGCGCCAGCAGCCAAATGGGACAGGGGAACACCGGGGAGCTGTTTTTT.

The V call is TRBV5-6, the J call TRBJ1-5; maybe TRBD1 (6 bases). Germline loops: CDR1 SGHDT, CDR2 YYEEEE. The CDR3 length is 15 residues. Trimming took 0 bases from V and 2 from J, leaving 9 bases between them. CDR3: CASSLGAGGNQPQHF. The CDR3 bases are TGTGCCAGCAGCTTGGGGGCAGGGGGCAATCAGCCCCAGCATTTT.

The chain couples TRBV6-6 to TRBJ2-7; D is perhaps TRBD2 (6 bases). The V gene's germline CDR1 is MNHNY and CDR2 SVGAGI (reference sequence). V lost 7 bases, J lost 5 bases, and 12 bases lay in between. The CDR3 length is 12 residues. CDR3 DNA sequence: TGTGCCAGCACGGCGGGGAATAACGAGCAGTACTTC. As protein: CASTAGNNEQYF.

V is TRBV19 and J is TRBJ2-1; TRBD2 agrees at 10 bases. CDR1 is LNHDA and CDR2 is SQIVND in the germline V gene (reference sequence). V dropped 4 bases and J dropped 6; count of bases not matched to a gene: 9. This CDR3 has 16 residues. The CDR3 DNA sequence: TGTGCCAGTAGTACGCTAGCGGGGGAGAAAGCCAATGAGCAGTTCTTC. Translating gives CASSTLAGEKANEQFF.

This clone was counted only a few times. This chain joins TRBV27 and TRBJ1-2; D call uncertain. CDR1 MNHEY and CDR2 SMNVEV come from the germline V gene (reference sequence). Deletions cut 3 bases from V and 6 bases from J, with 14 bases between. This CDR3 spans 14 amino acids. The CDR3 protein is CASSFGRYYDGYTF. The CDR3, as DNA: TGTGCCAGCAGTTTCGGGCGCTATTACGATGGCTACACCTTC.

As DNA, the CDR3 is TGTGCCAGCAGCGTAGAAGACGGAGGGGGGAACACTGAAGCTTTCTTT. Its protein product is CASSVEDGGGNTEAFF. The rearrangement joins TRBV9 to TRBJ1-1, with a possible D match to TRBD1 (6 bases). CDR3 length: 16 amino acids. V dropped 0 bases and J dropped 1 base, with 13 bases sitting between them. Germline V CDR1 and CDR2: SGDLS, YYNGEE.

The chain is built from TRBV5-1 and TRBJ2-4; 13 bases match TRBD2. The trim removed 8 bases at V and 4 bases at J, leaving 6 bases unmatched. Germline loops: CDR1 SGHRS, CDR2 YFSETQ. The CDR3 covers 15 residues. The CDR3 coding sequence is TGCGCCAGTCGGACTAGCGGGGGTTCGAAAAACATTCAGTACTTC. Protein: CASRTSGGSKNIQYF. Looking up the rest from reference TRBV5-1 and TRBJ2-4 gives the full variable domain: KAGVTQTPRYLIKTRGQQVTLSCSPISGHRSVSWYQQTPGQGLQFLFEYFSETQRNKGNFPGRFSGRQFSNSRSEMNVSTLELGDSALYLCASRTSGGSKNIQYFGAGTRLSVL.

The chain couples TRBV18 to TRBJ2-1; 7 bases map to TRBD1. CDR1 is KGHSH and CDR2 is LQKENI in the germline V gene. This CDR3 has 15 residues. V was clipped by 6 bases and J by 0 bases; unmatched bases: 5. CDR3 coding DNA: TGTGCCAGCTCCGACAGGGACGTCTCCTACAATGAGCAGTTCTTC. The encoded protein is CASSDRDVSYNEQFF. Variable domain in full (rest from reference TRBV18 and TRBJ2-1): NAGVMQNPRHLVRRRGQEARLRCSPMKGHSHVYWYRQLPEEGLKFMVYLQKENIIDESGMPKERFSAEFPKEGPSILRIQQVVRGDSAAYFCASSDRDVSYNEQFFGPGTRLTVL.